The rows below give T cell receptor beta chains drawn from one sample of a study of T cells in Graves' hyperthyroidism and ophthalmopathy. TCRdb redid the calling of the multiplex PCR reads with MiXCR, one entry per CDR3 protein. The sample contains 400,000 or so distinct CDR3 sequences, roughly 15% of which appear only once. The sample was blood. The receptors originated from a woman in her twenties or thirties with Graves' ophthalmopathy. Each CDR3 is given with its conserved first and last residue. A D gene is named only where the DNA matches it firmly. For some rows the clone size is stated as once, few or many, or as a class when expanded; others skip it.

v_call,j_call,clone_size,d_call,cdr3_nt,cdr3_aa
TRBV9,TRBJ1-6,few,TRBD1,TGTGCCAGCAGCGCCCCGGGACAGCTTAATTCACCCCTCCACTTT,CASSAPGQLNSPLHF
TRBV20-1,TRBJ2-3,many,NA,TGCAGTGCTCTCGGACACACAGATACGCAGTATTTT,CSALGHTDTQYF
TRBV18,TRBJ2-3,NA,TRBD2,TGTGCCAGCTCCCCCCTCAGCGGGGGGGCTCCGATCCCGTCAAGCACAGATACGCAGTATTTT,CASSPLSGGAPIPSSTDTQYF
TRBV28,TRBJ1-1,many,TRBD1,TGTGCCGTAGGGGGCGTTGGCATGAACACTGAAGCTTTCTTT,CAVGGVGMNTEAFF
TRBV10-3,TRBJ2-2,many,NA,TGTGCCACCTTGAACAGGGACACCGGGGAGCTGTTTTTT,CATLNRDTGELFF
TRBV28,TRBJ2-2,many,TRBD2,TGTGCCAGCAGCCATAGGACTAGTCCCGGGGAGCTGTTTTTT,CASSHRTSPGELFF
TRBV7-6,TRBJ2-3,many,TRBD1,TGTGCCAGCAGCCTACGGGGACAGGGGGCAGATACGCAGTATTTT,CASSLRGQGADTQYF
TRBV9,TRBJ2-3,few,TRBD1,TGTGCCAGCAGCGGTATCAGGGGGCATGGAGATACTCAGTATTTT,CASSGIRGHGDTQYF
TRBV7-6,TRBJ2-1,NA,TRBD2,TGTGCCAGCAGCTTACAAGAACTAGCGGGCCTCAATGAGCAGTTCTTC,CASSLQELAGLNEQFF
TRBV29-1,TRBJ2-1,NA,TRBD2,TGCAGCGTCGTAGGACTAGCGGGGGGACGGGGCAATGAGCAGTTCTTC,CSVVGLAGGRGNEQFF
TRBV19,TRBJ1-3,NA,NA,TGTGCCAGTAGTCGAACCGGAAGTTCTGGAAACACCATATATTTT,CASSRTGSSGNTIYF
TRBV27,TRBJ2-7,many,NA,TGTGCCATCGGGCCACCCGGATCCTACGAGCAGTACTTC,CAIGPPGSYEQYF
TRBV12-3/TRBV12-4,TRBJ2-5,many,NA,TGTGCCAGCAGTAGTAGTCAAGAGACCCAGTACTTC,CASSSSQETQYF
TRBV19,TRBJ2-2,few,TRBD2,TGTGCCAGTAGTATTGTTTCGGGACTAGGAGTCACCGGGGAGCTGTTTTTT,CASSIVSGLGVTGELFF